These 27 T cell receptor beta chains originate from one sample sequenced in a study of regulatory T cells in long-lasting Graves disease. To make TCR beta libraries, researchers used iRepertoire HTBI primers and Arm-PCR of CDR3 regions. A single record per CDR3 protein comes from TCRdb applying MiXCR to the multiplex PCR reads. The sample yields 390,000 or so distinct CDR3 sequences, approximately 23% seen once. As to time point: persistent/refractory GD, antithyroid drugs over 5 years with positive TRAb. Following extraction of RNA from PBMCs, that RNA was used to make the TCR library. The sequencing used peripheral blood mononuclear cells (PBMCs), collected when the disease was refractory, from a patient treated with antithyroid drugs. These receptors came from a woman in her forties with Graves disease.

As to this clonotype: This may arise from a read error, as a much more abundant clone is one base away. V and J are TRBV7-8 and TRBJ1-1; D may be TRBD1 (6 bases). V lost 8 bases to trimming and J lost 4 bases, with 14 bases between them. The CDR3 contains 13 residues. The V gene's germline CDR1 is SGHVS and CDR2 FQNEAQ. CDR3 region: CASGSQGPTEAFF. The CDR3 nucleotides are TGTGCCAGCGGTTCGCAGGGGCCCACTGAAGCTTTCTTT.

This clonotype was counted at least ten times. This chain links TRBV28 with TRBJ2-4; TRBD1 might be the D (6 bases). The germline V gene encodes CDR1 MDHEN and CDR2 SYDVKM. Deletions cut 5 bases from V and 3 bases from J, with 14 bases between. The CDR3 runs to 15 residues. CDR3 sequence reads: CASSAQTGIKNIQYF. In nucleotides, the CDR3 is TGTGCCAGCAGTGCCCAAACAGGGATCAAAAACATTCAGTACTTC. Full variable domain (rest looked up from reference TRBV28 and TRBJ2-4): DVKVTQSSRYLVKRTGEKVFLECVQDMDHENMFWYRQDPGLGLRLIYFSYDVKMKEKGDIPEGYSVSREKKERFSLILESASTNQTSMYLCASSAQTGIKNIQYFGAGTRLSVL.

The chain employs TRBV6-2 or TRBV6-3 and TRBJ1-5; D possibly corresponds to TRBD1 (5 bases). Trimming pared 3 bases from V and 0 bases from J, leaving 21 bases between. Per the germline V gene, CDR1 is MNHEY and CDR2 is SVGEGT. This CDR3 has 19 residues. The CDR3: CASSYGPRQGTYSNQPQHF. The CDR3 bases are TGTGCCAGCAGTTATGGGCCCCGGCAGGGAACTTATAGCAATCAGCCCCAGCATTTT.

This clonotype was counted at least ten times. The gene calls are TRBV15 and TRBJ2-5; perhaps TRBD2 as D (5 bases). The V and J ends lost 1 base and 4 bases respectively, with 13 bases between them. Germline V gene lookup returns CDR1 LNHNV and CDR2 YYDKDF (reference sequence). The CDR3 is 15 amino acids. The CDR3 coding sequence is TGTGCCACCAGCAGAGGAGGACTCGCCCGAGAGACCCAGTACTTC. Amino acid sequence: CATSRGGLARETQYF.

The gene calls are TRBV11-2 and TRBJ2-2; tentatively, D is TRBD2 (6 bases). The CDR3 totals 16 residues. Germline lookup yields CDR1 SGHAT and CDR2 FQNNGV. V was clipped by 2 bases and J by 1 base, with 11 bases between them. CDR3: CASSLLKAGNTGELFF. The CDR3 coding sequence is TGTGCCAGCAGCTTATTGAAAGCGGGGAACACCGGGGAGCTGTTTTTT.

This clonotype has at least ten counts. V usage is TRBV14 and J usage is TRBJ2-5; D is ambiguous. The germline gives CDR1 SGHDN, CDR2 FVKESK. The CDR3 is made up of 17 amino acids. The V and J ends lost 0 bases and 1 base respectively, with 15 bases between them. The CDR3 DNA reads as TGTGCCAGCAGCCAAGATCTCCCCTACTTCCCCCAAGAGACCCAGTACTTC. It specifies CASSQDLPYFPQETQYF.

This clonotype was seen ten or more times. The chain couples TRBV6-1 to TRBJ2-7; D is unresolved. The V end was cut by 6 bases, the J end by 2 bases, with 8 bases between. The CDR3 totals 12 residues. Germline CDR1 is MNHNS and CDR2 is SASEGT. The CDR3, as DNA: TGTGCCAGCAGCCACAGTACCTACGAGCAGTACTTC. It translates to CASSHSTYEQYF.

This clonotype has ten or more counts. This sequence joins TRBV12-3 or TRBV12-4 and TRBJ2-2; 9 bases map to TRBD1. This CDR3 has 13 residues. J gave up 13 bases and V 6 bases, and 9 bases lay outside the gene matches. The CDR3 DNA reads TGTGCCAGCAGAAATCGACAGGGGGATTGGCTGTTTTTT. Its translation: CASRNRQGDWLFF.

The chain carries TRBV20-1 and TRBJ2-1; the D gene is possibly TRBD1 (5 bases). This CDR3 has 14 amino acids. Germline V gene lookup returns CDR1 DFQATT and CDR2 SNEGSKA (reference sequence). The V end was cut by 5 bases, the J end by 2 bases, with 13 bases between. DNA for the CDR3: TGCAGTGCTGGCAGGGAAGGGGCCTACAATGAGCAGTTCTTC. Translation: CSAGREGAYNEQFF.

This clonotype was seen a handful of times. This sequence joins TRBV28 and TRBJ2-3, with D possibly matching TRBD1 (6 bases). V shed 2 bases and J shed 7 bases, with 13 bases lying between them. The CDR3 consists of 14 residues. Looked up from germline, CDR1 is MDHEN and CDR2 is SYDVKM. The DNA of the CDR3 is TGTGCCAGCAGTTTAATGGCAGGGGCAAATACGCAGTATTTT. Translating gives CASSLMAGANTQYF.

This chain uses TRBV9 with TRBJ1-3, with 7 bases lining up with TRBD1. V lost 2 bases, J lost 0 bases, and 5 bases stayed unmatched. The CDR3 totals 16 residues. CDR1 SGDLS and CDR2 YYNGEE come from the germline V gene. CDR3 sequence reads: CASSVTGDSSGNTIYF. The CDR3 bases are TGTGCCAGCAGCGTCACTGGGGACAGCTCTGGAAACACCATATATTTT.

This clonotype was seen a few times. The V gene is TRBV5-1, the J gene TRBJ2-6, with 7 nucleotides matching TRBD1. The CDR3 spans 18 residues. The V and J ends lost 4 bases and 2 bases, in that order; junction bases with no gene match: 12. Germline values: CDR1 SGHRS, CDR2 YFSETQ. The CDR3 DNA is TGCGCCAGCAGCCCGAGGACAGGAGATCCACCTGGGGCCAACGTCCTGACTTTC. The encoded protein is CASSPRTGDPPGANVLTF.

This clonotype was seen many times. This sequence joins TRBV28 and TRBJ2-5; 7 nucleotides line up with TRBD1. The V and J ends lost 6 bases and 2 bases, in that order; junction bases with no gene match: 9. Germline CDR1 is MDHEN and CDR2 is SYDVKM. This CDR3 is built from 15 residues. CDR3 nucleotide sequence: TGTGCCAGCAGCCCGGGACAGACACAACAAGAGACCCAGTACTTC. It encodes CASSPGQTQQETQYF. The full variable domain, with the rest looked up from reference TRBV28 and TRBJ2-5, is DVKVTQSSRYLVKRTGEKVFLECVQDMDHENMFWYRQDPGLGLRLIYFSYDVKMKEKGDIPEGYSVSREKKERFSLILESASTNQTSMYLCASSPGQTQQETQYFGPGTRLLVL.

V gene TRBV29-1 combines with J gene TRBJ2-3; 7 bases are shared with TRBD2. CDR1 SQVTM and CDR2 ANQGSEA come from the germline V gene. The ends lost 4 bases at V and 0 bases at J; junction bases unmatched: 1. CDR3 length: 13 residues. CDR3 DNA: TGCAGCGTTGGACTAGCAAGCACAGATACGCAGTATTTT. Amino acid sequence: CSVGLASTDTQYF.

This clonotype showed up just a few times. J is TRBJ2-3 and V is TRBV28, with D perhaps TRBD2 (6 bases). Trimming shortened V by 6 bases and J by 4 bases, and 17 bases separated the two germline ends. This CDR3 has 15 amino acids. The germline gives CDR1 MDHEN, CDR2 SYDVKM. This CDR3 reads CASRGRLFRADTQYF. The CDR3 DNA reads as TGTGCCAGCAGGGGGAGGCTGTTCAGGGCAGATACGCAGTATTTT.

This clonotype was seen many times. As DNA, the CDR3 is TGTGCCAGCAGTGCTAGACAGCTAGCCAAAAACATTCAGTACTTC. Its translation: CASSARQLAKNIQYF. V is TRBV2 and J is TRBJ2-4, with a weak D call TRBD1 (5 bases). Deletions cut 4 bases from V and 0 bases from J, with 10 bases between. Germline assignment: CDR1 SNHLY and CDR2 FYNNEI. The CDR3 has 15 residues.

The gene calls are TRBV11-2 and TRBJ2-1; 14 positions agree with TRBD2. This CDR3 spans 16 amino acids. V was pared by 5 bases and J by 7 bases, with 7 bases of the junction left unmatched. Germline CDR1 SGHAT, CDR2 FQNNGV. This CDR3 is CASSLGTSGSRNEQFF. The DNA for the CDR3 is TGTGCCAGCAGCCTAGGGACTAGCGGGAGCCGGAATGAGCAGTTCTTC.

About this clonotype: This may stem from a read error, because a much larger clone lies one nucleotide away. The chain employs TRBV6-2 or TRBV6-3 and TRBJ1-1, with D maybe TRBD1 (5 bases). The CDR3 loop spans 11 amino acids. Trimming took off 7 bases at V and 6 bases at J, with 9 bases between the two ends. Germline-derived CDR1 and CDR2 are MNHEY and SVGEGT. The CDR3: CASMGVAEAFF. CDR3 sequence (DNA): TGTGCCAGCATGGGGGTCGCTGAAGCTTTCTTT.

The chain employs TRBV20-1 and TRBJ1-1, with D perhaps TRBD1 (6 bases). Germline CDR1 and CDR2: DFQATT and SNEGSKA (reference sequence). The CDR3 loop spans 13 amino acids. Trimming took off 5 bases at V and 0 bases at J, with 10 bases between the two ends. The CDR3 spells CSARDTLNTEAFF. CDR3 DNA: TGCAGTGCTCGGGACACTTTGAACACTGAAGCTTTCTTT.

The table lists this clonotype with a few counts. The chain has TRBV15 and TRBJ2-1, with 9 bases identical to TRBD2. Trimming cost V 3 bases and J 4 bases; bases outside gene matches: 10. Germline V gene lookup returns CDR1 LNHNV and CDR2 YYDKDF (reference sequence). The CDR3 consists of 17 residues. The CDR3 loop is CATSRRVGLAFYNEQFF. Written as DNA, the CDR3 is TGTGCCACCAGCAGGAGGGTTGGACTAGCGTTTTACAATGAGCAGTTCTTC.

This clonotype was observed a few times. This chain uses TRBV6-1 with TRBJ2-7; 7 bases line up with TRBD1. With V trimmed by 5 bases and J by 3 bases, 10 bases remained unmatched. The CDR3 is 15 residues long. Germline V CDR1 and CDR2: MNHNS, SASEGT. CDR3 sequence reads: CASSPGGARVYEQYF. CDR3 nucleotides: TGTGCCAGCAGTCCAGGGGGAGCACGGGTCTACGAGCAGTACTTC.

This clonotype was counted only a few times. The rearrangement joins TRBV18 to TRBJ2-5; no clear D. CDR1 KGHSH and CDR2 LQKENI come from the germline V gene. V lost 2 bases, J lost 5 bases, and 9 bases lay in between. The CDR3 covers 13 residues. The DNA for the CDR3 is TGTGCCAGCTCACCAGGTCGACGCGAGACCCAGTACTTC. It codes for CASSPGRRETQYF.

A remark on this clonotype: With a much larger clone just one base away, this may be a read error. The genes are TRBV29-1 and TRBJ1-1; no reliable D call. The CDR3 contains 12 residues. V lost 7 bases to trimming and J lost 2 bases, with 11 bases between them. Germline-derived CDR1 and CDR2 are SQVTM and ANQGSEA. The CDR3 region is CSASGINTEAFF. The DNA of the CDR3 is TGCAGCGCCTCAGGTATCAACACTGAAGCTTTCTTT.

In this sample, this clonotype turned up many times. DNA for the CDR3: TGTGCCAGCAGTTTGGCGTCGCAGGGAGAAGATACGCAGTATTTT. This encodes CASSLASQGEDTQYF. V and J are TRBV28 and TRBJ2-3, with D perhaps being TRBD1 or TRBD2 (5 bases each). The V gene's germline CDR1 is MDHEN and CDR2 SYDVKM. V lost 3 bases and J 5 bases, leaving 15 bases between the germline ends. The CDR3 is 15 residues long.

This clonotype was seen a few times. The rearrangement links TRBV7-9 to TRBJ1-1; D possibly corresponds to TRBD1 (6 bases). CDR3 length equals 13 residues. Per the germline V gene, CDR1 is SEHNR and CDR2 is FQNEAQ (reference sequence). Trimming shortened V by 5 bases and J by 6 bases, and 13 bases separated the two germline ends. The CDR3 loop reads CASSARGGPEAFF. Written as DNA, the CDR3 is TGTGCCAGCAGCGCAAGGGGGGGCCCTGAAGCTTTCTTT.

The table lists this clonotype with a few counts. The V and J genes are TRBV5-1 and TRBJ2-7; D gene uncertain. Germline V CDR1 and CDR2: SGHRS, YFSETQ. The germline V and J ends were trimmed by 0 bases and 7 bases, with 17 bases remaining between them. The CDR3 consists of 15 residues. In DNA form, the CDR3 reads TGCGCCAGCAGCTTGGCCGCAGGTTCGCCCACTGAGCAGTACTTC. Protein: CASSLAAGSPTEQYF.

Notes on this clonotype: One end of the junction does not line up with germline, which may come from a read error. This rearrangement joins TRBV27 to TRBJ2-2; TRBD1 is a possible D gene (5 bases). In germline, CDR1 is MNHEY, CDR2 SMNVEV (reference sequence). The CDR3 spans 15 residues. CDR3 amino acids: CAGSPRALNTGELFF. The DNA of the CDR3 is TGTGCCGGCAGTCCCAGGGCCCTGAACACCGGGGAGCTGTTTTTT.